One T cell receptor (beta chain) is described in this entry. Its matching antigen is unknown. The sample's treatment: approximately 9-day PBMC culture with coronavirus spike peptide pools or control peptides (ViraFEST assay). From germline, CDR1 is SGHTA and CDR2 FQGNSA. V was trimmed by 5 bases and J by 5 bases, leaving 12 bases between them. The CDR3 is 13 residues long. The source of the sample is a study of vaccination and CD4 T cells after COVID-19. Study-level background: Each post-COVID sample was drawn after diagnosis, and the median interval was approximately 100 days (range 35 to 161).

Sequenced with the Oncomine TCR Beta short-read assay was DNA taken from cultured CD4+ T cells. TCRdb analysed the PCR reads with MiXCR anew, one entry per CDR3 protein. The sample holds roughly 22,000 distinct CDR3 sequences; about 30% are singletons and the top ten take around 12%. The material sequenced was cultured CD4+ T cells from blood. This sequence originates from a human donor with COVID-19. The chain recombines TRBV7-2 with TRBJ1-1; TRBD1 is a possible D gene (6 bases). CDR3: CASSEDRKTEAFF. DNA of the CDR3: TGTGCCAGCAGCGAAGACAGGAAAACTGAAGCTTTCTTT.